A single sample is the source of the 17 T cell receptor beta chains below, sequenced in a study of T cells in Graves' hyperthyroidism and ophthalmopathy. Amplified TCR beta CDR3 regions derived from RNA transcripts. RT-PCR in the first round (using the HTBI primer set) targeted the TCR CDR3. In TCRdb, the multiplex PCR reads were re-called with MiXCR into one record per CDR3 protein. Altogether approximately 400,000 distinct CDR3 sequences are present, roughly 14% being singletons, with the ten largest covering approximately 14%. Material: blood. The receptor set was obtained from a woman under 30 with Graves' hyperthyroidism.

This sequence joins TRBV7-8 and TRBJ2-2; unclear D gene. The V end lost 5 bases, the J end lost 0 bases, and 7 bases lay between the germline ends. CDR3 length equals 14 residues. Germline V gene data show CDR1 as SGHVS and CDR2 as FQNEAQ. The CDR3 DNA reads TGTGCCAGCAGCCCCGGCCCGAACACCGGGGAGCTGTTTTTT. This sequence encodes CASSPGPNTGELFF.

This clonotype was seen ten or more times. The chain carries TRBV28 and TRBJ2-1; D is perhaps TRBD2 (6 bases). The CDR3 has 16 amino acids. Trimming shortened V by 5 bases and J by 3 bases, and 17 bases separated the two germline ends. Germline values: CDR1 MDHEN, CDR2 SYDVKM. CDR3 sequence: CASSVVPRERYNEQFF. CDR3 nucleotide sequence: TGTGCCAGCAGTGTAGTACCCCGGGAGCGCTACAATGAGCAGTTCTTC.

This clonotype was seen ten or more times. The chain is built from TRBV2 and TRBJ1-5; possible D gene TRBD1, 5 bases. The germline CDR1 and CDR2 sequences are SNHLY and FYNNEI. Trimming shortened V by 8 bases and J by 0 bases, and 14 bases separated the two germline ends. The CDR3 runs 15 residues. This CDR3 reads CASQTQGTSNQPQHF. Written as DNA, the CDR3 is TGTGCCAGCCAAACGCAGGGTACTAGCAATCAGCCCCAGCATTTT.

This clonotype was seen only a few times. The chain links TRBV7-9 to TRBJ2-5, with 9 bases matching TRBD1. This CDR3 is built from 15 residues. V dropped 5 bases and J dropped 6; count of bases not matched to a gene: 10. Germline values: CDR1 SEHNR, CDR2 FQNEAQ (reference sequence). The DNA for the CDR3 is TGTGCCAGCAGCGTGGGCGGGACAGGGAGGAAGACCCAGTACTTC. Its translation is CASSVGGTGRKTQYF.

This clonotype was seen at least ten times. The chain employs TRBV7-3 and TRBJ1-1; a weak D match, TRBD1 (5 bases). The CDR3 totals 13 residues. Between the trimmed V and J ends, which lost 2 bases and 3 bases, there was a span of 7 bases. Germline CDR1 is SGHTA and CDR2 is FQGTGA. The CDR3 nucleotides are TGTGCCAGCAGCTTAGGGGCCCACACTGAAGCTTTCTTT. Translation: CASSLGAHTEAFF.

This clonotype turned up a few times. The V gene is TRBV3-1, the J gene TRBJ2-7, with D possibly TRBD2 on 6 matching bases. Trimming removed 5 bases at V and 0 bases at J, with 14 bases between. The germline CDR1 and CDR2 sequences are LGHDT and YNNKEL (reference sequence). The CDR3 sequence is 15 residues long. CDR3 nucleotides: TGTGCCAGCAGCGGTTCGGCGGGGCTCTCCTACGAGCAGTACTTC. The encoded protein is CASSGSAGLSYEQYF.

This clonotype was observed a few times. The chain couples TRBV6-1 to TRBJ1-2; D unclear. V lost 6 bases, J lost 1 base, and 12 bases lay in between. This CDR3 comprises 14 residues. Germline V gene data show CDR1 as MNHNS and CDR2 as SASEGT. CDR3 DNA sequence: TGTGCCAGCAGCTCCGATCTGGGTAACTATGGCTACACCTTC. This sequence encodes CASSSDLGNYGYTF.

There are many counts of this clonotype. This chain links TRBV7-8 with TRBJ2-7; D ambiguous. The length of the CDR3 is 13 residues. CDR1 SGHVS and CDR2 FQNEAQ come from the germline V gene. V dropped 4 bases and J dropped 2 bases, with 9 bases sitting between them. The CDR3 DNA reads TGTGCCAGCAGCTCATTCACTACCTACGAGCAGTACTTC. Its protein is CASSSFTTYEQYF.

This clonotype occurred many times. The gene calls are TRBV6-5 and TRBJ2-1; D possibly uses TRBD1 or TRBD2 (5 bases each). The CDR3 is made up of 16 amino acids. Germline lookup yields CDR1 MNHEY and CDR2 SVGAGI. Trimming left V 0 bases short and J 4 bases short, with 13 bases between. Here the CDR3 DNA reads TGTGCCAGCAGTTACTCGAACTTGGGACGTTACAATGAGCAGTTCTTC. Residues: CASSYSNLGRYNEQFF.

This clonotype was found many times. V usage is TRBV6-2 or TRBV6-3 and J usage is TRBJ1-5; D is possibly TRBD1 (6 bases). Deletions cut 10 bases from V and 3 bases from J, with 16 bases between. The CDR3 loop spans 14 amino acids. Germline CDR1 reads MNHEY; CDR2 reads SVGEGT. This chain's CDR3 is CATDGNRDNQPQHF. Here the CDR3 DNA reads TGTGCCACCGATGGTAACAGGGACAATCAGCCCCAGCATTTT.

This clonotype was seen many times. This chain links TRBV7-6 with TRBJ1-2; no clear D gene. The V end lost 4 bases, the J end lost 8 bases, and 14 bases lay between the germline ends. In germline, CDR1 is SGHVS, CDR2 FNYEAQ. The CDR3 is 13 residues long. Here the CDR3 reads CASSWETGFGYTF. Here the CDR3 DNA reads TGTGCCAGCAGCTGGGAGACCGGGTTCGGCTACACCTTC.

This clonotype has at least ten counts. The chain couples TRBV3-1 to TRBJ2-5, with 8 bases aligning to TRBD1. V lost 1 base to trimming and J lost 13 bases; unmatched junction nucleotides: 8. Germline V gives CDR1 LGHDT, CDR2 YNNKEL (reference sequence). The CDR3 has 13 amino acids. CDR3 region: CASSQAGQASWYF. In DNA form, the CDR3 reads TGTGCCAGCAGCCAAGCGGGACAGGCCTCTTGGTACTTC.

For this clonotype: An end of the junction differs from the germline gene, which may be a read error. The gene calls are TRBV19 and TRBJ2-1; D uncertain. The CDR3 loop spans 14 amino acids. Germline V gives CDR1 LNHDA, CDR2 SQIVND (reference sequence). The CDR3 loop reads CTSSIDNEYNEQFF. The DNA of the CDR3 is TGTACCAGTAGTATAGACAACGAATACAATGAGCAGTTCTTC.

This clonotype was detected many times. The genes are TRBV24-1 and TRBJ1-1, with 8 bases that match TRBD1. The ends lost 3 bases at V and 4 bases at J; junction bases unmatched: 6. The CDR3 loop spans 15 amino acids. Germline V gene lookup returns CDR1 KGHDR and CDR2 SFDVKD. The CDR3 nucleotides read TGTGCCACCAGTGATACCAGGGGGCCGGGCACTGAAGCTTTCTTT. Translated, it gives CATSDTRGPGTEAFF.

The CDR3 spells CASSSRGVGGEQYF. The CDR3, as DNA: TGTGCCAGCAGCTCCAGGGGGGTGGGGGGGGAGCAGTACTTC. The genes are TRBV7-8 and TRBJ2-7; D possibly matches TRBD1 or TRBD2 (7 bases each). CDR3 length: 14 amino acids. V gave up 4 bases and J gave up 7 bases, with 17 bases separating them. CDR1 and CDR2 from the germline V gene are SGHVS and FQNEAQ.

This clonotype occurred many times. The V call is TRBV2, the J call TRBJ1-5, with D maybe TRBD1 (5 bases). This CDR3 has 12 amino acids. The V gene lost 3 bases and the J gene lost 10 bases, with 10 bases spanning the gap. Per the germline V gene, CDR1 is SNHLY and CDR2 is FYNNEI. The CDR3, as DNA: TGTGCCAGCAGTGATGGAGGGGACCCCCAGCATTTT. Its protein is CASSDGGDPQHF.

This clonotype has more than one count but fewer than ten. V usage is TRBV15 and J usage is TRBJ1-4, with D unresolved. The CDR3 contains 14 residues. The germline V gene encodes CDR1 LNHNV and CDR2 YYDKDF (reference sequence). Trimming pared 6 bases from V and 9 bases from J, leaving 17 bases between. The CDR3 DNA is TGTGCCACCAGGGCGGACGGTCTTGATAAAAAACTGTTTTTT. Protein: CATRADGLDKKLFF.